The 30 T cell receptor beta chains in this list originate from one sample, sequenced in a study of blood T cell repertoires in COVID-19. Produced via immunoSEQ multiplex PCR; TCRdb's table is partial and in-frame only. This repertoire shows 350,000 or so clones, about nine tenths found once; its top ten account for over 3.5%. Sequenced material: peripheral blood. The receptor source for this set is a woman between 55 and 75 years old with COVID-19, enrolled during active disease.

The V call is TRBV5-1, the J call TRBJ2-4; tentatively, D is TRBD1 (5 bases). The CDR3 has 16 residues. V gave up 3 bases and J gave up 0 bases, with 13 bases separating them. From germline, CDR1 is SGHRS and CDR2 YFSETQ. The CDR3 sequence: CASSSGQTLAKNIQYF. The CDR3 DNA reads as TGCGCCAGCAGCTCCGGACAAACACTAGCCAAAAACATTCAGTACTTC. Full variable domain (outside the CDR3, taken from reference TRBV5-1 and TRBJ2-4): KAGVTQTPRYLIKTRGQQVTLSCSPISGHRSVSWYQQTPGQGLQFLFEYFSETQRNKGNFPGRFSGRQFSNSRSEMNVSTLELGDSALYLCASSSGQTLAKNIQYFGAGTRLSVL.

CDR3 residues: CSVARNGQGVKNIQYF. The CDR3 DNA reads as TGCAGCGTCGCCAGAAACGGACAGGGGGTTAAAAACATTCAGTACTTC. The rearrangement joins TRBV29-1 to TRBJ2-4, with 10 positions matching TRBD1. Per germline, CDR1 SQVTM and CDR2 ANQGSEA. This CDR3 region has 16 residues. The V and J ends lost 6 bases and 4 bases, in that order; junction bases with no gene match: 12.

The rearrangement uses TRBV27 and TRBJ2-1; 8 nucleotides agree with TRBD2. This CDR3 contains 14 residues. Trimming at V came to 3 bases and at J to 7 bases, leaving 5 bases not matched to a gene. Germline V gene sequence: CDR1 MNHEY, CDR2 SMNVEV (reference sequence). The CDR3 loop reads CASSFGTSENEQFF. The CDR3 nucleotides are TGTGCCAGCAGTTTCGGGACTAGTGAGAATGAGCAGTTCTTC.

The rearrangement uses TRBV14 and TRBJ1-2, with a weak D call TRBD1 (6 bases). CDR3 size: 13 residues. Trimming took 0 bases from V and 7 from J, leaving 9 bases between them. Germline loops: CDR1 SGHDN, CDR2 FVKESK. The CDR3 is CASSQDLRGGYTF. The CDR3 nucleotides read TGTGCCAGCAGCCAAGATCTCAGGGGTGGCTACACCTTC.

This chain joins TRBV2 and TRBJ2-1, with 8 bases fitting TRBD2. Trimming took 6 bases from V and 10 from J; bases not matched to a gene: 14. The CDR3 is 15 residues long. The V gene's germline CDR1 is SNHLY and CDR2 FYNNEI. In DNA, the CDR3 is TGTGCCAGCAGCGAGGGACTAGGACGTGATGGGGAGCAGTTCTTC. Translated: CASSEGLGRDGEQFF. Variable domain in full (rest from reference TRBV2 and TRBJ2-1): EPEVTQTPSHQVTQMGQEVILRCVPISNHLYFYWYRQILGQKVEFLVSFYNNEISEKSEIFDDQFSVERPDGSNFTLKIRSTKLEDSAMYFCASSEGLGRDGEQFFGPGTRLTVL.

The rearrangement uses TRBV4-2 and TRBJ2-1; 9 nucleotides align to TRBD2. This CDR3 contains 15 residues. Germline loops: CDR1 LGHNA, CDR2 YNFKEQ. V dropped 5 bases and J dropped 3; count of bases not matched to a gene: 5. The CDR3 sequence: CASSALAGNYNEQFF. Written as DNA, the CDR3 is TGTGCCAGCAGCGCCCTAGCGGGGAACTACAATGAGCAGTTCTTC.

This clone was picked up one time. The chain is built from TRBV7-9 and TRBJ2-7; 11 bases map to TRBD1. The length of the CDR3 is 15 residues. Germline V gives CDR1 SEHNR, CDR2 FQNEAQ (reference sequence). Trimming at V came to 5 bases and at J to 6 bases, leaving 9 bases not matched to a gene. The CDR3 region is CASSTRGQGVSEQYF. The CDR3 DNA reads TGTGCCAGCAGCACAAGGGGACAGGGGGTGTCCGAGCAGTACTTC.

V is TRBV7-9 and J is TRBJ1-1; the D gene is possibly TRBD1 (5 bases). The V end was cut by 8 bases, the J end by 0 bases, with 10 bases between. The CDR3 has 13 amino acids. Germline CDR1 is SEHNR and CDR2 is FQNEAQ (reference sequence). This chain's CDR3 is CASDRQLNTEAFF. Written as DNA, the CDR3 is TGTGCCAGCGACAGACAGTTGAACACTGAAGCTTTCTTT.

This chain connects TRBV19 to TRBJ2-2, with D perhaps matching TRBD1 (5 bases). V was shortened by 0 bases and J by 3 bases, with 5 bases between the two germline ends. Germline loops: CDR1 LNHDA, CDR2 SQIVND (reference sequence). There are 14 residues in the CDR3. The chain's CDR3 is CASSIDRDTGELFF. DNA for the CDR3: TGTGCCAGTAGTATAGACAGGGACACCGGGGAGCTGTTTTTT.

This sequence joins TRBV7-9 and TRBJ2-1; TRBD1 matches at 7 bases. The CDR3 has 15 residues. The V gene's germline CDR1 is SEHNR and CDR2 FQNEAQ (reference sequence). V dropped 5 bases and J dropped 0; count of bases not matched to a gene: 4. The CDR3 region is CASSPDRASYNEQFF. CDR3 nucleotides: TGTGCCAGCAGCCCAGACAGGGCCTCCTACAATGAGCAGTTCTTC.

The chain carries TRBV18 and TRBJ1-2; unclear D gene. The CDR3 is made up of 13 amino acids. Germline lookup yields CDR1 KGHSH and CDR2 LQKENI. V lost 6 bases, J lost 4 bases, and 12 bases lay in between. CDR3 nucleotides: TGTGCCAGCTCGCCAGATTCCGGCTATGGCTACACCTTC. Translated, it gives CASSPDSGYGYTF. The variable domain in full, completed from reference TRBV18 and TRBJ1-2, reads NAGVMQNPRHLVRRRGQEARLRCSPMKGHSHVYWYRQLPEEGLKFMVYLQKENIIDESGMPKERFSAEFPKEGPSILRIQQVVRGDSAAYFCASSPDSGYGYTFGSGTRLTVV.

The chain couples TRBV28 to TRBJ1-1; D is ambiguous. The ends were cut back, 7 bases at V and 2 bases at J, with 14 bases in the middle. Germline CDR1 is MDHEN and CDR2 is SYDVKM. The CDR3 has 14 residues. The chain's CDR3 is CASILRSPNTEAFF. The CDR3 DNA follows: TGTGCCAGCATTCTACGGAGCCCTAACACTGAAGCTTTCTTT.

CDR3 protein: CASSGSQDREKLFF. The CDR3 DNA follows: TGTGCCAGCAGCGGGAGCCAGGACAGGGAAAAACTGTTTTTT. The chain uses TRBV9 and TRBJ1-4; the match to TRBD1 covers 7 bases. There are 14 residues in the CDR3. CDR1 SGDLS and CDR2 YYNGEE come from the germline V gene. J was trimmed by 8 bases and V by 3 bases; bases with no gene match: 7.

V is TRBV2 and J is TRBJ1-1, with 11 bases that match TRBD1. Germline V gene sequence: CDR1 SNHLY, CDR2 FYNNEI. The V segment lost 3 bases and the J segment 2 bases; nucleotides outside the gene matches: 8. The CDR3 contains 17 residues. The CDR3 nucleotides are TGTGCCAGCAGTGACCTTGGGACAGGGGGTGTTAACACTGAAGCTTTCTTT. Protein product: CASSDLGTGGVNTEAFF.

The J gene is TRBJ2-3, the V gene TRBV30; TRBD2 matches 7 bases. V lost 4 bases to trimming and J lost 8 bases; unmatched junction nucleotides: 15. Germline CDR1 GTSNPN, CDR2 SVGIG (reference sequence). The CDR3 is 15 amino acids. The CDR3 region has the DNA TGTGCCTGGAATCGAGCCGGAAGCGGGGTGGGTACGCAGTATTTT. Amino acid sequence: CAWNRAGSGVGTQYF. The whole variable domain, filled in from reference TRBV30 and TRBJ2-3, reads SQTIHQWPATLVQPVGSPLSLECTVEGTSNPNLYWYRQAAGRGLQLLFYSVGIGQISSEVPQNLSASRPQDRQFILSSKKLLLSDSGFYLCAWNRAGSGVGTQYFGPGTRLTVL.

The CDR3 coding sequence is TGTGCCAGCAGTTGGCGGAACAGGGCACAGCAGTACTTC. It yields the protein CASSWRNRAQQYF. The rearrangement uses TRBV28 and TRBJ2-7, with D perhaps TRBD1 (6 bases). Germline V gene sequence: CDR1 MDHEN, CDR2 SYDVKM. CDR3 length equals 13 residues. Trimming took 4 bases from V and 8 from J, leaving 15 bases between them.

The V gene is TRBV18, the J gene TRBJ1-4; D may be TRBD1 (5 bases). Trimming pared 2 bases from V and 5 bases from J, leaving 12 bases between. Germline assignment: CDR1 KGHSH and CDR2 LQKENI. This CDR3 is 15 amino acids long. CDR3 DNA sequence: TGTGCCAGCTCACCAGCCGTCGCAGGGAATGAAAAACTGTTTTTT. It yields the protein CASSPAVAGNEKLFF.

V gene TRBV7-2 combines with J gene TRBJ2-1; D is unclear. V gave up 5 bases and J gave up 5 bases, with 10 bases separating them. Germline V gene lookup returns CDR1 SGHTA and CDR2 FQGNSA. CDR3 length: 13 residues. This CDR3 reads CASSRPPNNEQFF. The CDR3 DNA reads as TGTGCCAGCAGCCGCCCGCCTAACAATGAGCAGTTCTTC.

Remarks on this clone: This sample also contains other DNA sequences that code for the same CDR3. The chain uses TRBV6-1 and TRBJ1-2; 9 positions match TRBD1. The length of the CDR3 is 13 residues. Looked up from germline, CDR1 is MNHNS and CDR2 is SASEGT. V shed 3 bases, J shed 5 bases, and the junction held 1 base outside the gene matches. In DNA, the CDR3 is TGTGCCAGCAGTGAGGGGACAGGGTATGGCTACACCTTC. Encoded protein: CASSEGTGYGYTF.

The V gene is TRBV5-6, the J gene TRBJ2-7; TRBD1 agrees at 9 bases. Trimming at V came to 7 bases and at J to 2 bases, leaving 4 bases not matched to a gene. The germline gives CDR1 SGHDT, CDR2 YYEEEE. The CDR3 totals 13 residues. The CDR3 is CASLRQGAYEQYF. The CDR3 nucleotides are TGTGCCAGCCTTAGACAGGGGGCCTACGAGCAGTACTTC.

This chain joins TRBV27 and TRBJ1-2; TRBD1 might be the D (6 bases). Trimming took 2 bases from V and 7 from J, leaving 14 bases between them. The germline gives CDR1 MNHEY, CDR2 SMNVEV (reference sequence). The CDR3 spans 14 residues. CDR3 loop: CASSLQGPTGGYTF. The CDR3 DNA is TGTGCCAGCAGTTTACAGGGGCCGACGGGTGGCTACACCTTC.

The rearrangement links TRBV13 to TRBJ2-3, with a possible D match to TRBD1 (7 bases). Looked up from germline, CDR1 is PRHDT and CDR2 is FYEKMQ (reference sequence). V was pared by 0 bases and J by 2 bases, with 18 bases between. The CDR3 is made up of 18 amino acids. The CDR3 loop reads CASSLGQAGGPTTDTQYF. The CDR3 DNA is TGTGCCAGCAGCTTAGGCCAGGCAGGGGGGCCCACCACAGATACGCAGTATTTT.

The rearrangement links TRBV14 to TRBJ2-3, with D possibly matching TRBD2 (6 bases). Trimming pared 4 bases from V and 4 bases from J, leaving 18 bases between. Germline V lookup: CDR1 SGHDN, CDR2 FVKESK. This CDR3 is built from 16 residues. Here the CDR3 reads CASSLTGGRGADTQYF. The CDR3, as DNA: TGTGCCAGCAGCCTTACCGGGGGAAGGGGTGCAGATACGCAGTATTTT.

V is TRBV7-3 and J is TRBJ1-2; D ambiguous. Germline assignment: CDR1 SGHTA and CDR2 FQGTGA. CDR3 length: 15 amino acids. With 1 base removed from V and 6 bases from J, the gap between germline ends came to 15 bases. The CDR3 DNA follows: TGTGCCAGCAGCTTAAGCGGTGGACGTAGCGATGGCTACACCTTC. Protein product: CASSLSGGRSDGYTF.

This chain connects TRBV11-3 to TRBJ1-1; 7 nucleotides agree with TRBD1. V gave up 5 bases and J gave up 1 base; unmatched junction bases: 7. The CDR3 covers 15 residues. Germline CDR1 and CDR2: SGHNT and YENEEA. CDR3 sequence (DNA): TGTGCCAGCAGCGACAAGGCAGGGGGGAACACTGAAGCTTTCTTT. Amino acids: CASSDKAGGNTEAFF. Complete variable domain (other parts from reference TRBV11-3 and TRBJ1-1): EAGVVQSPRYKIIEKKQPVAFWCNPISGHNTLYWYLQNLGQGPELLIRYENEEAVDDSQLPKDRFSAERLKGVDSTLKIQPAELGDSAVYLCASSDKAGGNTEAFFGQGTRLTVV.

The gene calls are TRBV18 and TRBJ2-3; 7 nucleotides line up with TRBD2. J gave up 7 bases and V 0 bases, and 19 bases lay outside the gene matches. Germline assignment: CDR1 KGHSH and CDR2 LQKENI. This CDR3 comprises 19 residues. CDR3 in DNA: TGTGCCAGCTCACCACCACCTTACCTCCTGGCGGTGGGGGGGAATACGCAGTATTTT. This codes for CASSPPPYLLAVGGNTQYF.

This sequence joins TRBV18 and TRBJ2-7; 10 bases map to TRBD1. Germline loops: CDR1 KGHSH, CDR2 LQKENI. V trimming: 6 bases; J trimming: 1 base; junction bases outside the gene matches: 6. This CDR3 contains 15 residues. The CDR3: CASSPAGQGSYEQYF. The CDR3 DNA reads TGTGCCAGCTCCCCAGCGGGACAGGGGTCCTACGAGCAGTACTTC.

In nucleotides, the CDR3 is TGTGCCAGCAGCTTACAAGCCACCTCTGGGGCCAACGTCCTGACTTTC. It encodes CASSLQATSGANVLTF. The chain has TRBV7-3 and TRBJ2-6; D ambiguous. This CDR3 is 16 amino acids long. Trimming cost V 2 bases and J 0 bases, with 8 bases left between them. Germline-derived CDR1 and CDR2 are SGHTA and FQGTGA.

The V call is TRBV10-3, the J call TRBJ1-1, with 7 nucleotides matching TRBD1. Germline V gene lookup returns CDR1 ENHRY and CDR2 SYGVKD. J was trimmed by 1 base and V by 5 bases; bases with no gene match: 4. The CDR3 is 14 amino acids. CDR3 in amino acids: CAISWGQRNTEAFF. CDR3 DNA: TGTGCCATCAGTTGGGGACAGAGGAACACTGAAGCTTTCTTT.

This clone was recorded only once. The rearrangement joins TRBV6-5 to TRBJ1-3; TRBD1 aligns across 10 bases. V was pared by 8 bases and J by 2 bases, with 3 bases of the junction left unmatched. This CDR3 is 14 amino acids long. Germline lookup yields CDR1 MNHEY and CDR2 SVGAGI. As DNA, the CDR3 is TGTGCCAGCCGGGACAGGGGTACTGGAAACACCATATATTTT. Its protein product is CASRDRGTGNTIYF.